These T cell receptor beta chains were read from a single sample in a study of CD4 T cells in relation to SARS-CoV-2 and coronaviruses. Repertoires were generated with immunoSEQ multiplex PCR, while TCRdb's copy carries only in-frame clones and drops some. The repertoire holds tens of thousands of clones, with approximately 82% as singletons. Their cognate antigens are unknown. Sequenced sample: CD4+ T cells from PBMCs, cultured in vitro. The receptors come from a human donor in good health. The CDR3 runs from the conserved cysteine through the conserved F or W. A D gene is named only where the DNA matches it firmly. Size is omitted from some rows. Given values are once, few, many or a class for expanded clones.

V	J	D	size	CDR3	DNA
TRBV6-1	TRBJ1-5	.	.	CASSENTQPQHF	TGTGCCAGCAGTGAAAATACTCAGCCCCAGCATTTT
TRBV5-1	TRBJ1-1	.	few	CASSLAGSLNTEAFF	TGCGCCAGCAGCTTGGCCGGGAGTTTGAACACTGAAGCTTTCTTT
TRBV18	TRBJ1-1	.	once	CASSPLSGGSGAMNTEAFF	TGTGCCAGCTCACCCCTGTCAGGTGGGAGTGGAGCCATGAACACTGAAGCTTTCTTT
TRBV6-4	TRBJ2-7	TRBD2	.	CASSKGRGTSEGYEQYF	TGTGCCAGCAGTAAAGGTCGAGGGACTAGCGAAGGCTACGAGCAGTACTTC
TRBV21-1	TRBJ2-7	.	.	CASSLPFRGTGGDEQYF	TGTGCCAGCAGCCTTCCCTTCAGGGGGACAGGGGGGGACGAGCAGTACTTC
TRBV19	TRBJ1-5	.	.	CASRKAGTNQPQHF	TGTGCCAGTAGAAAAGCCGGGACAAATCAGCCCCAGCATTTT
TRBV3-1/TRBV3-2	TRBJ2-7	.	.	CASSHPLANEQYF	TGTGCCAGCAGCCATCCTCTGGCCAACGAGCAGTACTTC
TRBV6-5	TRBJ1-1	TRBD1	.	CASQGAGTEAFF	TGTGCCAGTCAGGGGGCAGGCACTGAAGCTTTCTTT
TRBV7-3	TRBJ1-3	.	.	CASRGAGNTIYF	TGTGCCAGCAGGGGGGCTGGAAACACCATATATTTT
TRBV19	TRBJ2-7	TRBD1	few	CASRGEGGWDEQYF	TGTGCCAGTAGGGGAGAAGGGGGCTGGGACGAGCAGTACTTC
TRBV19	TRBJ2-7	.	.	CASSISSVGLPAEQYF	TGTGCCAGTAGTATTTCTTCCGTTGGTCTCCCGGCCGAGCAGTACTTC
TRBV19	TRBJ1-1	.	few	CASSSRSGPFSHTEAFF	TGTGCCAGTAGTTCCCGTTCCGGGCCCTTTTCCCACACTGAAGCTTTCTTT
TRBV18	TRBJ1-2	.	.	CASSPDWGNTNYGYTF	TGTGCCAGCTCACCCGACTGGGGTAATACTAACTATGGCTACACCTTC
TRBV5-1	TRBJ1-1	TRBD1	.	CASSMGDRANTEAFF	TGCGCCAGCAGCATGGGGGACAGGGCGAACACTGAAGCTTTCTTT
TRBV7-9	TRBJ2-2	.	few	CASSPGSHTGELFF	TGTGCCAGCAGCCCCGGGTCTCATACCGGGGAGCTGTTTTTT
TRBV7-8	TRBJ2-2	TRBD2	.	CASSFLIAGLGGELFF	TGTGCCAGCAGCTTCTTAATAGCGGGACTGGGCGGGGAGCTGTTTTTT
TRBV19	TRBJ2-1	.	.	CASSIEGGLVNEQFF	TGTGCCAGTAGTATAGAGGGCGGGCTCGTTAATGAGCAGTTCTTC
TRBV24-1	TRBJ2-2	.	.	CATSYTLTGELFF	TGTGCCACCAGTTACACACTCACCGGGGAGCTGTTTTTT
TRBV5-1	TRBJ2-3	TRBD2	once	CASSPLLAGGADTQYF	TGCGCCAGCAGCCCCCTACTAGCGGGAGGGGCGGATACGCAGTATTTT
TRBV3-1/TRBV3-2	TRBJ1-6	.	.	CASSHLQGNSPLHF	TGTGCCAGCAGCCATCTGCAGGGTAATTCACCCCTCCACTTT
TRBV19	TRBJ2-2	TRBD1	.	CASSIEVWDSSGELFF	TGTGCCAGTAGTATAGAGGTTTGGGACAGTTCAGGGGAGCTGTTTTTT
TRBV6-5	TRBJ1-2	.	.	CASSRKGDSNYGYTF	TGTGCCAGCAGTAGGAAGGGGGACTCTAACTATGGCTACACCTTC
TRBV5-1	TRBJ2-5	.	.	CASSLQGQMETQYF	TGCGCCAGCAGCTTGCAGGGGCAAATGGAGACCCAGTACTTC
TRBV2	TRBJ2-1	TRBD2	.	CASSPGLVNNEQFF	TGTGCCAGCAGCCCGGGACTAGTTAACAATGAGCAGTTCTTC
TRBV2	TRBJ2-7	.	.	CASSEEWAGAMYEQYF	TGTGCCAGCAGTGAAGAGTGGGCAGGGGCGATGTACGAGCAGTACTTC
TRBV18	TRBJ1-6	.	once	CASSPQGGSYNSPLHF	TGTGCCAGCTCTCCACAGGGAGGCTCCTATAATTCACCCCTCCACTTT
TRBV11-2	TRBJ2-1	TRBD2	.	CASSERLAGVVEQFF	TGTGCCAGCAGCGAGCGACTAGCGGGGGTGGTTGAGCAGTTCTTC
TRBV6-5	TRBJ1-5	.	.	CASSLGNQPQHF	TGTGCCAGCAGCCTCGGCAATCAGCCCCAGCATTTT
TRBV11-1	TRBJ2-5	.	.	CASSLTRGGQETQYF	TGTGCCAGCAGCTTAACTAGAGGTGGGCAAGAGACCCAGTACTTC
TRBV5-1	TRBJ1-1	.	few	CASSLAGTLNTEAFF	TGCGCCAGCAGCTTGGCGGGGACCCTGAACACTGAAGCTTTCTTT
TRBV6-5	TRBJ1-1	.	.	CASSYSYREDTEAFF	TGTGCCAGCAGTTACTCCTACAGGGAGGACACTGAAGCTTTCTTT
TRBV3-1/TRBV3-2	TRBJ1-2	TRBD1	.	CASSQGDSGPYGYTF	TGTGCCAGCAGCCAAGGGGACAGCGGTCCCTATGGCTACACCTTC
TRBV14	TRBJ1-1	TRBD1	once	CASSQEDRGTEAFF	TGTGCCAGCAGCCAAGAAGACAGGGGAACTGAAGCTTTCTTT
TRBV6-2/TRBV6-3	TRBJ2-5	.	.	CASSYSLDGQETQYF	TGTGCCAGCAGTTACTCGTTGGACGGACAAGAGACCCAGTACTTC
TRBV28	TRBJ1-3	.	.	CASSLLGENSGNTIYF	TGTGCCAGCAGTTTATTGGGAGAAAACTCTGGAAACACCATATATTTT
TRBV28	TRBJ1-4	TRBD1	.	CASSLSQGGANEKLFF	TGTGCCAGCAGTTTATCCCAGGGGGGAGCTAATGAAAAACTGTTTTTT
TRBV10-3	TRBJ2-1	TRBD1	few	CAISDRDRGLNEQFF	TGTGCCATCAGTGACCGGGACAGGGGGCTTAATGAGCAGTTCTTC
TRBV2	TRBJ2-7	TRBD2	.	CASSEASGSSYEQYF	TGTGCCAGCAGTGAAGCTAGCGGGAGCTCCTACGAGCAGTACTTC
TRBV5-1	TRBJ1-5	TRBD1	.	CASSFTPGQSNQPQHF	TGCGCCAGCAGCTTCACGCCGGGACAGTCGAATCAGCCCCAGCATTTT
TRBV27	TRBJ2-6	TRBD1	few	CASSLTGVYLPGANVLTF	TGTGCCAGCAGTTTGACAGGGGTATACCTCCCTGGGGCCAACGTCCTGACTTTC
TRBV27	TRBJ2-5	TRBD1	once	CASSLSQGGETQYF	TGTGCCAGCAGTTTATCACAGGGGGGAGAGACCCAGTACTTC
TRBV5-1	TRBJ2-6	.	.	CASSLAVSSGANVLTF	TGCGCCAGCAGCTTGGCCGTCAGCTCTGGGGCCAACGTCCTGACTTTC
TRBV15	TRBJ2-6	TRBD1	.	CATSRGQELAGANVLTF	TGTGCCACCAGCAGGGGACAGGAACTAGCTGGGGCCAACGTCCTGACTTTC
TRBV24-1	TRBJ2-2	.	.	CATSVSGELFF	TGTGCCACCAGTGTCTCCGGGGAGCTGTTTTTT
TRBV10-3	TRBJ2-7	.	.	CAIKLSSDSYEQYF	TGTGCCATCAAGTTGTCTAGCGACTCCTACGAGCAGTACTTC
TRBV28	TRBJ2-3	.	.	CASSTNKWLVADTQYF	TGTGCCAGCAGTACCAACAAGTGGCTTGTGGCAGATACGCAGTATTTT
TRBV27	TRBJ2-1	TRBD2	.	CASTPKGASGNRYDEQFF	TGTGCCAGCACCCCGAAGGGGGCTAGCGGGAATCGGTACGATGAGCAGTTCTTC
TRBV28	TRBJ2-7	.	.	CASRRQVTYEQYF	TGTGCCAGCAGGAGACAGGTCACCTACGAGCAGTACTTC
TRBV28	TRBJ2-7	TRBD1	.	CASRGVGQAYEQYF	TGTGCCAGCAGGGGGGTGGGACAGGCCTACGAGCAGTACTTC
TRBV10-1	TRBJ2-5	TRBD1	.	CASSSPGQGIETQYF	TGCGCCAGCTCAAGTCCGGGACAGGGGATAGAGACCCAGTACTTC
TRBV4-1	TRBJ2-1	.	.	CASSQVGISNEQFF	TGCGCCAGCAGCCAAGTAGGGATTTCCAATGAGCAGTTCTTC
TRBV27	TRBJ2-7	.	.	CASEEERGGLPSYEQYF	TGTGCCAGCGAAGAAGAGAGGGGGGGGTTGCCTTCCTACGAGCAGTACTTC
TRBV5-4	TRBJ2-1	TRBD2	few	CASRSGTSGINEQFF	TGTGCCAGCAGGTCCGGGACTAGCGGGATCAATGAGCAGTTCTTC
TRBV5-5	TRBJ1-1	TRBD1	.	CASSTWTGKGTEAFF	TGTGCCAGCAGCACCTGGACAGGGAAGGGCACTGAAGCTTTCTTT